The sequence of this T cell receptor beta chain was determined in a study of control samples from healthy donors and cancer patients. Germline loops: CDR1 SNHLY, CDR2 FYNNEI. V lost 6 bases, J lost 6 bases, and 14 bases stayed unmatched. The CDR3 length is 17 residues. The data were produced by immunoSEQ multiplex PCR, yet TCRdb's version contains in-frame clones alone and is incomplete. The data show 90,000 to 150,000 clones, roughly nine tenths seen once. Material: blood. The chain carries TRBV2 and TRBJ2-7; 13 bases fit TRBD2. The receptor was derived from a woman between 18 and 30 years old in good health. The CDR3 coding sequence is TGTGCCAGCAGGGGCAGACTAGCGGGAGGAAGGAGGTCCGAGCAGTACTTC. It codes for CASRGRLAGGRRSEQYF.